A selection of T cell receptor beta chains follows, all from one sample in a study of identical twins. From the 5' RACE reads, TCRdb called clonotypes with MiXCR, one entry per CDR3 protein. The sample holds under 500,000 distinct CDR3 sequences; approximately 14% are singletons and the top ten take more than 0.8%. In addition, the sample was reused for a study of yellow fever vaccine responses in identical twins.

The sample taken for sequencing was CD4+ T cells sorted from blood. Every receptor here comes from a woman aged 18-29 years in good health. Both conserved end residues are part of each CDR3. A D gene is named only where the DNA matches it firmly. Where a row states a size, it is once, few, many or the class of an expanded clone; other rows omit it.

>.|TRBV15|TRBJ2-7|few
CATSRSRGGSLREQYF
TGTGCCACCAGCAGATCCCGGGGAGGTTCTCTGCGCGAGCAGTACTTC
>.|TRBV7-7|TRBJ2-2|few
CASSPNSGTGELFF
TGTGCTAGCAGCCCCAATAGTGGGACCGGGGAGCTGTTTTTT
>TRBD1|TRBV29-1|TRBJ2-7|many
CSAIRQGRQYF
TGCAGCGCTATTCGACAGGGGCGGCAGTACTTC
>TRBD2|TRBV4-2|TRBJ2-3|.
CASSQLTGTSGVMLDF
TGTGCCAGCAGCCAATTAACCGGGACTAGCGGGGTCATGCTGGATTTT
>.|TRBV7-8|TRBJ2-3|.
CASSLRVGVDTQYF
TGTGCCAGCAGCTTGCGGGTGGGGGTAGATACGCAGTATTTT
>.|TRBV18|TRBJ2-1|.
CASSPLAGALEQFF
TGTGCCAGCTCACCACTTGCGGGGGCGCTTGAGCAGTTCTTC
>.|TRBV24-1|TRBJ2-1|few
CATSDWGGGSSSYNEQFF
TGTGCCACCAGTGATTGGGGCGGGGGCTCCAGCTCCTACAATGAGCAGTTCTTC
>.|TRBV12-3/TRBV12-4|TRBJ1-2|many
CASSNQGANYGYTF
TGTGCCAGCAGTAACCAGGGAGCTAACTATGGCTACACCTTC
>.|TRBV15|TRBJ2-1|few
CATSRLLRHEQFF
TGTGCCACCAGCAGATTACTTAGGCATGAGCAGTTCTTC
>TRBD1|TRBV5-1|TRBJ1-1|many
CASSPRDRGNTEAFF
TGCGCCAGCAGCCCCCGGGACAGGGGGAACACTGAAGCTTTCTTT
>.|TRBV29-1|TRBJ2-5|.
CSVEDLPGRRETQYF
TGCAGCGTTGAAGATCTCCCAGGGAGGAGGGAGACCCAGTACTTC
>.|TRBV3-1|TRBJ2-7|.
CASGRPYEQYF
TGTGCCAGCGGGCGCCCCTACGAGCAGTACTTC
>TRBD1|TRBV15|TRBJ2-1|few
CATSRGDRGLLDEQFF
TGTGCCACCAGCAGAGGGGACAGGGGGCTCTTGGATGAGCAGTTCTTC
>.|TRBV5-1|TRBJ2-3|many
CASSGARSGTDTQYF
TGCGCCAGCAGCGGTGCCCGGTCGGGCACAGATACGCAGTATTTT
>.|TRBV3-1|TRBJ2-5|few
CASSPPGGGREETQYF
TGTGCCAGCAGCCCCCCCGGAGGGGGGAGAGAAGAGACCCAGTACTTC
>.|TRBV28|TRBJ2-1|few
CASTPQGGYNEQFF
TGTGCCAGCACCCCCCAGGGCGGCTACAATGAGCAGTTCTTC
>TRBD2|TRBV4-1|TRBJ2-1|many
CASSQVFSSGRALQFF
TGCGCCAGCAGCCAAGTTTTCTCCAGCGGGAGGGCCCTGCAGTTCTTC
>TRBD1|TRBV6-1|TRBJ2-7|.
CASSEGTGAPYEQYF
TGTGCCAGCAGTGAAGGGACAGGAGCTCCCTACGAGCAGTACTTC
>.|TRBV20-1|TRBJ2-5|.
CSARGLARETQYF
TGCAGTGCTAGGGGACTGGCCCGGGAGACCCAGTACTTC
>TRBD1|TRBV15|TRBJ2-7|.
CATSRADRAGNEQYF
TGTGCCACCAGCAGGGCGGACAGGGCAGGAAACGAGCAGTACTTC
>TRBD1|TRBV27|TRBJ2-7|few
CASRQPGTGVGEQYF
TGTGCCAGCAGACAACCCGGGACAGGCGTCGGTGAGCAGTACTTC
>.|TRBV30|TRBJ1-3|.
CAWTGDRGSSGNTIYF
TGTGCCTGGACCGGCGACAGAGGATCCTCTGGAAACACCATATATTTT
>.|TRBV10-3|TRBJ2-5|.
CAINGGRGETQYF
TGTGCCATCAATGGGGGGCGCGGAGAGACCCAGTACTTC
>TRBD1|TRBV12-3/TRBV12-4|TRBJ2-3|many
CASSLALQGSDTQYF
TGTGCCAGCAGTTTAGCGCTACAGGGGTCTGATACGCAGTATTTT
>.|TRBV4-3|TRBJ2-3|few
CASSQDLHGASVSTDTQYF
TGCGCCAGCAGCCAAGATCTCCATGGGGCGTCGGTGAGCACAGATACGCAGTATTTT
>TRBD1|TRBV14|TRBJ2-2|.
CASSQATGVTTGELFF
TGTGCCAGCAGCCAAGCGACAGGGGTTACCACCGGGGAGCTGTTTTTT
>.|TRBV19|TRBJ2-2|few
CASSMGQVNTGELFF
TGTGCCAGTAGTATGGGACAAGTAAACACCGGGGAGCTGTTTTTT
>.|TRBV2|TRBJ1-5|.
CASAGINQPQHF
TGTGCCTCCGCGGGGATCAATCAGCCCCAGCATTTT
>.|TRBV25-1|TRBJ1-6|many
CASRGARNYNSPLHF
TGTGCCAGCAGGGGGGCTAGAAACTATAATTCACCCCTCCACTTT